This note documents a single T cell receptor beta chain sequence. No cognate antigen has been identified for it. Base qualities were left out, and no much larger clone turns up one base away. TCR-beta CDR3 regions were amplified from genomic DNA with the immunoSEQ v4 bias-controlled multiplex PCR assay, run blinded to group allocation. To estimate the quantities of nucleated cells and T cells in each sample, reference gene primers were added alongside the TCR-beta primers. Sequencing of the libraries was performed on an Illumina MiSeq with a 100-cycle paired-end protocol. On the authors' methods: Diversity and richness were calculated in immunoSEQ Analyzer software; richness by iChao1, clonality based on Pielou evenness and Shannon diversity (0-1, higher means less diverse). CDR3 amino acid sequences with V/J genes were queried against VDJdb for CMV, EBV and influenza A specificities using confidence 3 and substitution 2. TCR-beta amino acid clonotype overlap between villitis of unknown etiology, infectious villitis and control repertoires was assessed with the Morisita-Horn index. Entries here come from immuneACCESS through TCRdb and include only in-frame sequences with V and J called. Some clones fail to appear in such tables; in the studies checked, an unresolved V gene covers under half of the shortfall, and the cause of the remainder is unknown. The DNA gave D and trimming, while V, J and clone size come from that table. This sample is represented by approximately 1,500 clones; 76% of them were singletons. The top ten clones comprise over 10% of the sample.

The sample belongs to a study of T cells in placental villitis. The study in broad terms: Placental TCR-beta repertoires were compared across villitis of unknown etiology, gestational-age-matched unaffected controls, and infectious villitis in order to test an allograft-versus-infection hypothesis.

Under 13 placentae had a pathological diagnosis of high-grade villitis of unknown etiology and were chosen using the Amsterdam Criteria. Mothers with villitis of unknown etiology had significantly higher gravidity and parity and more prior miscarriages than control and infectious villitis groups. Placentae were collected after delivery and underwent gross and histological evaluation before archival tissue selection. Five 10-micron scrolls were cut from each FFPE block, and DNA was isolated using the AllPrep DNA/RNA FFPE Tissue kit. NanoDrop was used to check DNA concentration and purity, and a Bioanalyzer was used to assess RNA quality. Here is what the overall study found, with its caveats: Paraffin blocks contained small amounts of decidua, so some captured T cells, especially in controls, may have been decidual rather than villous infiltrates. Bulk tissue sequencing could not distinguish helper, regulatory or cytotoxic T cells, nor maternal versus fetal T cells, and excluded gamma-delta receptors. Expanded clones in villitis of unknown etiology were largely private to each placenta, suggesting no single initiating antigen. CMV-specific clone frequencies were lower in villitis of unknown etiology than in infectious CMV cases (roughly 0.001 vs 0.011), and villitis of unknown etiology did not differ from controls on this measure. Clonality was higher in villitis of unknown etiology placentae than in controls (median about 0.059 versus 0.0061, p=0.0025), which points to clonal expansion.

V and J lose 8 bases and 2 bases, and a span of 10 bases separates them. Spanning cysteine to phenylalanine, the CDR3 consists of 13 amino acids. The retained sequence is limited to the CDR3, 39 bases, with the frame set at the first base. CDR1 and CDR2 (KGHSH, LQKENI) derive from the germline V gene. The chain is made from TRBV18 and TRBJ1-5, with the D gene not clear enough to name. Sequenced sample: placental tissue containing maternal and fetal cells. The sequence came from a human patient with villitis of unknown etiology; the placental T cells may come from both mother and fetus. DNA sequence: TGTGCCAGCGGGGAGAACCGCAATCAGCCCCAGCATTTT. This translates into CASGENRNQPQHF.